Listed below are T cell receptor beta chains from one sample, sequenced in a study of control samples from healthy donors and cancer patients. Profiled with immunoSEQ multiplex PCR; TCRdb holds only in-frame clones, not every one. The repertoire consists of approximately 49,000 clones, with about 86% occurring once and the leading ten covering approximately 3%. The sample consisted of PBMCs. The source is a woman aged 45-60 years with lung cancer. Each CDR3 is given with its conserved first and last residue. D genes are given only for firm matches. Rows give clone size only sometimes, using once, few, many, or a class for an expanded clone.

J,length,V,size,D,CDR3,DNA
TRBJ2-7,14,TRBV5-1,-,TRBD1,CASRPQGGGYEQYF,TGCGCCAGCAGACCACAGGGGGGAGGTTACGAGCAGTACTTC
TRBJ2-5,16,TRBV7-9,-,TRBD2,CASSGTSVGSRETQYF,TGTGCCAGCAGCGGTACTAGCGTCGGGTCTAGAGAGACCCAGTACTTC
TRBJ2-5,15,TRBV5-1,few,TRBD1,CASRLIGQGKETQYF,TGCGCCAGCAGACTAATTGGACAGGGCAAAGAGACCCAGTACTTC
TRBJ1-4,16,TRBV19,-,-,CACSVWPGRVNEKLFF,TGTGCCTGTAGTGTCTGGCCAGGGAGGGTAAATGAAAAACTGTTTTTT
TRBJ1-1,16,TRBV6-2/TRBV6-3,-,-,CASSYSNEQGWTEAFF,TGTGCCAGCAGTTACTCGAATGAGCAGGGTTGGACTGAAGCTTTCTTT
TRBJ2-6,17,TRBV19,-,-,CASSRSSDGSGANVLTF,TGTGCCAGTAGTCGGAGTTCAGACGGCTCTGGGGCCAACGTCCTGACTTTC
TRBJ2-5,12,TRBV29-1,-,-,CSVESSEETQYF,TGCAGCGTTGAATCCAGCGAAGAGACCCAGTACTTC
TRBJ1-1,14,TRBV30,-,-,CAWSVQSSNTEAFF,TGTGCCTGGAGTGTACAGAGCAGTAACACTGAAGCTTTCTTT
TRBJ1-2,15,TRBV18,-,-,CASSPGSERGGGYTF,TGTGCCAGCTCACCCGGTTCGGAACGGGGGGGTGGCTACACCTTC
TRBJ2-3,17,TRBV11-2,-,-,CASSLVPAVSSTDTQYF,TGTGCCAGCAGCTTAGTTCCAGCCGTCTCGAGCACAGATACGCAGTATTTT
TRBJ2-7,14,TRBV28,-,TRBD1,CASRRGQGGYEQYF,TGTGCCAGCCGGCGGGGACAGGGAGGCTACGAGCAGTACTTC
TRBJ2-5,16,TRBV4-1,-,TRBD2,CASSQAVGGGSETQYF,TGCGCCAGCAGCCAAGCCGTGGGCGGGGGGTCAGAGACCCAGTACTTC
TRBJ1-5,15,TRBV7-2,-,-,CASSSGRVRNQPQHF,TGTGCCAGCAGCTCAGGCCGGGTGAGAAATCAGCCCCAGCATTTT
TRBJ1-2,15,TRBV7-2,-,TRBD1,CASSLQGQGNYGYTF,TGTGCCAGCAGCTTACAGGGACAGGGGAACTATGGCTACACCTTC
TRBJ2-3,13,TRBV3-1/TRBV3-2,-,-,CASSPTGTDTQYF,TGTGCCAGCAGCCCCACAGGCACAGATACGCAGTATTTT
TRBJ1-5,16,TRBV18,-,TRBD1,CASSPGKDRANQPQHF,TGTGCCAGCTCACCTGGAAAGGACAGGGCAAATCAGCCCCAGCATTTT
TRBJ1-5,14,TRBV18,-,-,CASSPFPSNQPQHF,TGTGCCAGCTCACCGTTCCCTAGCAATCAGCCCCAGCATTTT
TRBJ2-5,11,TRBV3-1/TRBV3-2,-,-,CASSQVETQYF,TGTGCCAGCAGCCAAGTTGAGACCCAGTACTTC
TRBJ2-5,14,TRBV7-2,-,-,CASSLSSAETTQYF,TGTGCCAGCAGCTTATCTTCAGCCGAGACGACCCAGTACTTC
TRBJ2-7,15,TRBV7-8,-,-,CASSIQGGQTYEQYF,TGTGCCAGCAGTATCCAAGGTGGGCAGACCTACGAGCAGTACTTC
TRBJ2-5,15,TRBV19,-,TRBD2,CASSRLAGGKGTQYF,TGTGCCAGTAGTCGACTAGCGGGGGGTAAAGGGACCCAGTACTTC
TRBJ2-2,14,TRBV7-6,-,TRBD1,CASSRTGNTGELFF,TGTGCCAGCAGCCGGACAGGGAACACCGGGGAGCTGTTTTTT
TRBJ1-2,16,TRBV29-1,once,-,CSVDRPSRDQGYGYTF,TGCAGCGTTGATAGACCTTCACGGGATCAGGGCTATGGCTACACCTTC
TRBJ2-7,15,TRBV7-2,-,TRBD1,CASSLVGTGYYEQYF,TGTGCCAGCAGCTTAGTCGGGACAGGGTACTACGAGCAGTACTTC
TRBJ2-5,17,TRBV9,-,TRBD1,CASSVGPGQGPQETQYF,TGTGCCAGCAGCGTAGGTCCTGGACAGGGCCCCCAAGAGACCCAGTACTTC
TRBJ1-1,13,TRBV11-2,-,-,CASSAQRDTEAFF,TGTGCCAGCAGCGCCCAACGGGACACTGAAGCTTTCTTT
TRBJ2-1,11,TRBV30,-,-,CAWSVVNEQFF,TGTGCCTGGAGTGTAGTGAATGAGCAGTTCTTC
TRBJ1-6,15,TRBV7-9,-,TRBD1,CASSDTGTGDSPLHF,TGTGCCAGCAGCGATACCGGGACAGGGGATTCACCCCTCCACTTT
TRBJ1-1,13,TRBV2,-,-,CASSEGGFIEAFF,TGTGCCAGCAGTGAGGGGGGGTTCATTGAAGCTTTCTTT
TRBJ2-7,17,TRBV5-1,-,TRBD2,CASSGSSGGVRSYEQYF,TGCGCCAGCAGCGGGTCTAGCGGGGGGGTTCGGTCCTACGAGCAGTACTTC
TRBJ1-6,16,TRBV4-3,-,-,CASSQEGGSYNSPLHF,TGCGCCAGCAGCCAAGAAGGAGGGTCCTATAATTCACCCCTCCACTTT
TRBJ1-1,15,TRBV6-5,-,-,CASSRTRGAGTEAFF,TGTGCCAGCAGTCGAACTCGGGGGGCCGGCACTGAAGCTTTCTTT
TRBJ1-3,16,TRBV15,-,-,CATSRDRESSGNTIYF,TGTGCCACCAGCAGAGACAGGGAGAGCTCTGGAAACACCATATATTTT
TRBJ1-1,15,TRBV24-1,-,-,CATSVGGLGVTEAFF,TGTGCCACCAGTGTGGGCGGACTAGGGGTCACTGAAGCTTTCTTT
TRBJ2-3,16,TRBV6-2/TRBV6-3,few,-,CASSYGRRGDTDTQYF,TGTGCCAGCAGTTACGGAAGAAGAGGGGACACAGATACGCAGTATTTT
TRBJ2-7,13,TRBV7-2,-,-,CASSLPPILEQYF,TGTGCCAGCAGCCTGCCTCCCATTCTCGAGCAGTACTTC
TRBJ2-1,17,TRBV7-9,-,-,CASSRRAWAVEFDEQFF,TGTGCCAGCAGCCGACGAGCTTGGGCGGTCGAGTTCGATGAGCAGTTCTTC
TRBJ2-1,15,TRBV28,-,-,CASRRTGSSYNEQFF,TGTGCCAGCAGGCGTACAGGGAGCTCCTACAATGAGCAGTTCTTC
TRBJ1-4,15,TRBV14,-,-,CASSPSGQIPEKLFF,TGTGCCAGCAGCCCTTCCGGACAGATTCCTGAAAAACTGTTTTTT
TRBJ1-2,15,TRBV9,-,-,CASSPWDVTYYGYTF,TGTGCCAGCAGCCCCTGGGACGTGACTTACTATGGCTACACCTTC